This T cell receptor beta chain was obtained from a study of blood T cell repertoires in COVID-19. How the authors handled the data: The authors estimated nucleated cell counts from reference gene primer amplification. The method was immunoSEQ multiplex PCR; TCRdb's version includes in-frame clones alone and lacks a portion of them. Clone size and V and J calls were adopted from that table, with D and trimming inferred from the DNA. The repertoire holds about 210,000 clones, with 70% to 90% as singletons. Recruitment covered about 25 US areas and drew participants whose ages spanned about 18 to 90 years. This clone is a singleton in its sample. The CDR3 runs to 15 residues. The V gene end was trimmed by 5 bases and the J gene end by 7 bases; junction bases not matched to a gene: 8. Germline CDR1 MNHEY, CDR2 SVGEGT.

The genes are TRBV6-2 or TRBV6-3 and TRBJ1-2, with 12 bases lining up with TRBD1. The sequence derives from a woman in her 30s who had been exposed to COVID-19. Sample: PBMCs or T cells enriched from blood (not recorded which). CDR3 sequence: CASSHPGQGAGGYTF. The CDR3 DNA is TGTGCCAGCAGTCATCCGGGACAGGGGGCTGGTGGCTACACCTTC.